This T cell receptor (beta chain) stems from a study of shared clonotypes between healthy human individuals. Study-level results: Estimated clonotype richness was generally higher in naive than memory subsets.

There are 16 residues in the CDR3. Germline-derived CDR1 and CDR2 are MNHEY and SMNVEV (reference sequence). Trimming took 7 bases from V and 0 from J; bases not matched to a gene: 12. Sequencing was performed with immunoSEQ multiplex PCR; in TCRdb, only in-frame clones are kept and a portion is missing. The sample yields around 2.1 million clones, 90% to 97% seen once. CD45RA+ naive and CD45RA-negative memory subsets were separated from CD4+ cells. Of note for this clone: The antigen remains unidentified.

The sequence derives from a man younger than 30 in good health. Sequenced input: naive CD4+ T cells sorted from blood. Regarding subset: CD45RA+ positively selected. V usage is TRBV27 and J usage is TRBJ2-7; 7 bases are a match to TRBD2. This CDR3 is CASIGLAVRSSYEQYF. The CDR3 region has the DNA TGTGCCAGCATTGGGCTAGCGGTTAGGAGCTCCTACGAGCAGTACTTC.